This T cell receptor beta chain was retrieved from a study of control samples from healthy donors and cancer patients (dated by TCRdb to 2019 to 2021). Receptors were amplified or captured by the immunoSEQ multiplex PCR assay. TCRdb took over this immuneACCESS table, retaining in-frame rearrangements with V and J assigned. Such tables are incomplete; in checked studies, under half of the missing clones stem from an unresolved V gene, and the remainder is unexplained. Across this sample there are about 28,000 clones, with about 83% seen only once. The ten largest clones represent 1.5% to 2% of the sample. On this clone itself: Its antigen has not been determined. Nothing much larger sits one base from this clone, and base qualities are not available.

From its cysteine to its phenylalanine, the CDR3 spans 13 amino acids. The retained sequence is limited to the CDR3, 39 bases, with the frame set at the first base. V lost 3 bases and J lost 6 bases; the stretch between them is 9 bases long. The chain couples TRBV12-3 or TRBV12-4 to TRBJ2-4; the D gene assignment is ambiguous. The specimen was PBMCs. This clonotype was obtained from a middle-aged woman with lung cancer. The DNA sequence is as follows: TGTGCCAGCAGTTTGTTGCGACTAAACATTCAGTACTTC. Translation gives CASSLLRLNIQYF.